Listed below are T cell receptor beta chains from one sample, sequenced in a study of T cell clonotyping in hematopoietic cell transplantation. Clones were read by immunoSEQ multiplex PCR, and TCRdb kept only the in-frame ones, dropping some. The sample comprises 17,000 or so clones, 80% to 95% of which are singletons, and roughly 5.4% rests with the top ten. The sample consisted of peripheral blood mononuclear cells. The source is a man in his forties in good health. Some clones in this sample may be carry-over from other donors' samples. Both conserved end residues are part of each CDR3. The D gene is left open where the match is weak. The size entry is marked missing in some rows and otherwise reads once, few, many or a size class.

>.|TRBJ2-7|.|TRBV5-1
CASSLVSAREQYF
TGCGCCAGCAGCTTGGTCTCGGCGCGCGAGCAGTACTTC
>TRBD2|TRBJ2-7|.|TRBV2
CASSFSGTSTREQYF
TGTGCCAGCAGTTTCTCCGGGACTAGCACTCGCGAGCAGTACTTC
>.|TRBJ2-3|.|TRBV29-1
CSVDWQATGSTDTQYF
TGCAGCGTTGATTGGCAGGCAACGGGCAGCACAGATACGCAGTATTTT
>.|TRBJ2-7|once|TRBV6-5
CASSFSQGYEQYF
TGTGCCAGCAGTTTCTCGCAGGGCTACGAGCAGTACTTC
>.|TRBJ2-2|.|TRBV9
CASSEAPRRTTGELFF
TGTGCCAGCAGCGAGGCCCCTCGGCGTACCACCGGGGAGCTGTTTTTT
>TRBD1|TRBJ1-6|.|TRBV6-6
CASSLQGASNSPLHF
TGTGCCAGCAGTCTACAGGGGGCAAGTAATTCACCCCTCCACTTT
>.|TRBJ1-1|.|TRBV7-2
CASSLRRGRVGTEAFF
TGTGCCAGCAGCTTAAGGCGTGGGCGGGTGGGCACTGAAGCTTTCTTT
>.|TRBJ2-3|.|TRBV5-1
CASTRGDTQYF
TGCGCCAGCACCCGGGGGGATACGCAGTATTTT
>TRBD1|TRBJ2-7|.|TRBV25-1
CASILRTGDTYEQYF
TGTGCCAGCATTCTTAGGACAGGGGATACCTACGAGCAGTACTTC
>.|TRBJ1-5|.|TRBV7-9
CASSSENSNQPQHF
TGTGCCAGCAGCTCAGAGAATAGCAATCAGCCCCAGCATTTT
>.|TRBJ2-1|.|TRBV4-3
CASSQVWTSDPSYNEQFF
TGCGCCAGCAGCCAAGTGTGGACGTCCGACCCGAGTTACAATGAGCAGTTCTTC
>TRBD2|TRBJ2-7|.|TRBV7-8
CASSLGGLAGPYEQYF
TGTGCCAGCAGCTTAGGGGGACTAGCGGGGCCCTACGAGCAGTACTTC
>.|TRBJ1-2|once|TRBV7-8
CASSLAPGTGYGYTF
TGTGCCAGCAGCTTAGCCCCAGGGACGGGCTATGGCTACACCTTC
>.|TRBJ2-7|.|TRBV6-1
CASSVMTNYEQYF
TGTGCCAGCAGTGTGATGACAAACTACGAGCAGTACTTC
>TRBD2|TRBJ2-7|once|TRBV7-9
CASSPRTSGDSYEQYF
TGTGCCAGCAGCCCGAGGACTAGCGGCGACTCCTACGAGCAGTACTTC
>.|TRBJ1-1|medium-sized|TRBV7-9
CASSFSYGPGPEAFF
TGTGCCAGCAGCTTTAGCTACGGTCCGGGTCCTGAAGCTTTCTTT
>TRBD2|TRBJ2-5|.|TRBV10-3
CAIRDGTNSQETQYF
TGTGCCATCAGGGACGGGACTAACTCACAAGAGACCCAGTACTTC
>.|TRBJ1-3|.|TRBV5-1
CASSLEAGGGNTIYF
TGCGCCAGCAGCTTGGAGGCGGGAGGAGGAAACACCATATATTTT
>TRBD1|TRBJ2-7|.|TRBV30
CAWNRGEYEQYF
TGTGCCTGGAACAGGGGGGAGTACGAGCAGTACTTC
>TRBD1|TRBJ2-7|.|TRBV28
CASSFLTGISSYEQYF
TGTGCCAGCAGTTTTTTGACAGGGATCAGCTCCTACGAGCAGTACTTC
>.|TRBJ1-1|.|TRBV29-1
CSVAEGFTEAFF
TGCAGCGTTGCGGAGGGATTCACTGAAGCTTTCTTT
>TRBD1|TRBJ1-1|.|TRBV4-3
CASSQEDRDTEAFF
TGCGCCAGCAGCCAAGAAGACAGGGACACTGAAGCTTTCTTT
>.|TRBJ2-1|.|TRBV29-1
CSEKRGNEQFF
TGCAGCGAAAAACGGGGGAATGAGCAGTTCTTC
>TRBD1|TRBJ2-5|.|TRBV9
CASSVGTGGKETQYF
TGTGCCAGCAGCGTTGGGACAGGGGGGAAGGAGACCCAGTACTTC